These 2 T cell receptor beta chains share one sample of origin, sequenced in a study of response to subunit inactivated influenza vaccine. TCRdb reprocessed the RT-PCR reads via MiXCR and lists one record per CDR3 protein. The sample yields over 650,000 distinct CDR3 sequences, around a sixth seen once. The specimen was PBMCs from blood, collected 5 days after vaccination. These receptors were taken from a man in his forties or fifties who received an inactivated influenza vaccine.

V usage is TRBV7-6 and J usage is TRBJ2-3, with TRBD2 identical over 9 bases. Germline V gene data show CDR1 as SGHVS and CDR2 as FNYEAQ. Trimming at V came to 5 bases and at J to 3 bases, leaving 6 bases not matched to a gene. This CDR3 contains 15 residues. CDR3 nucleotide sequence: TGTGCCAGCAGCCCTTATAGCGGGAGAACAGATACGCAGTATTTT. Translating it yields CASSPYSGRTDTQYF.

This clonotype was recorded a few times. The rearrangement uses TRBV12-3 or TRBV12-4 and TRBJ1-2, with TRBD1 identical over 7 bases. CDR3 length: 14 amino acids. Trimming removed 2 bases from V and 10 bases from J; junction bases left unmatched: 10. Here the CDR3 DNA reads TGTGCCAGCAGTTTAATGGCCAGGGGGGGACTCTACACCTTC. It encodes CASSLMARGGLYTF.